Listed below are T cell receptor beta chains from one sample, sequenced in a study of blood T cells in healthy people across ages. Via MiXCR, TCRdb re-called the 5' RACE reads, giving one row per CDR3 protein. The sample contains roughly 700,000 distinct CDR3 sequences, around a quarter of which appear only once. This sample also belongs to another study, concerning T cells of mothers and their children.

Specimen: blood. These receptor sequences come from a boy younger than 18 in good health. CDR3s include the opening cysteine and the closing phenylalanine or tryptophan. A D gene is named only where the DNA matches it firmly. The size of a clone is reported for some rows only, either as once, few or many, or as a class for expanded clones.

CASSLGGVSTNEKLFF TGTGCCAGCAGCCTCGGGGGGGTGTCAACTAATGAAAAACTGTTTTTT TRBJ1-4 TRBV13 NA 16 NA
CASSRTGSIGEAFF TGTGCCAGCAGTAGGACAGGGAGTATCGGTGAAGCTTTCTTT TRBJ1-1 TRBV6-1 TRBD1 14 few
CSARDQAGGPTDTQYF TGCAGTGCTAGAGATCAAGCGGGGGGCCCCACAGATACGCAGTATTTT TRBJ2-3 TRBV20-1 TRBD2 16 NA
CASSQVAAYNEQFF TGCGCCAGCAGCCAAGTAGCGGCCTACAATGAGCAGTTCTTC TRBJ2-1 TRBV4-1 NA 14 NA
CASSQEIGRGLETQYF TGTGCCAGCAGCCAAGAGATCGGGAGAGGGCTGGAGACCCAGTACTTC TRBJ2-5 TRBV3-1 NA 16 NA
CASSLKVKNTEAFF TGCGCCAGCAGCTTAAAGGTCAAGAACACTGAAGCTTTCTTT TRBJ1-1 TRBV5-1 NA 14 NA
CASTRQGFSYEQYF TGTGCCAGCACTCGACAGGGGTTTTCCTACGAGCAGTACTTC TRBJ2-7 TRBV12-3/TRBV12-4 TRBD1 14 NA
CASSVQGGAYEQYF TGTGCCAGCAGTGTCCAGGGGGGAGCCTACGAGCAGTACTTC TRBJ2-7 TRBV25-1 NA 14 few
CAISEDGGLETQYF TGTGCCATCAGTGAGGATGGGGGGTTAGAGACCCAGTACTTC TRBJ2-5 TRBV10-3 NA 14 few
CASSFQQAETQYF TGCGCCAGCAGCTTTCAACAGGCGGAGACCCAGTACTTC TRBJ2-5 TRBV5-1 NA 13 few
CASSQGEVRAYEQYF TGCGCCAGCAGCCAAGGGGAGGTGCGGGCCTACGAGCAGTACTTC TRBJ2-7 TRBV4-1 NA 15 NA
CASSEWKGDYEQYF TGTGCCAGCAGTGAATGGAAAGGGGACTACGAGCAGTACTTC TRBJ2-7 TRBV2 NA 14 NA
CASSLDVTDTQYF TGTGCTAGCAGCTTAGATGTCACAGATACGCAGTATTTT TRBJ2-3 TRBV7-7 NA 13 NA
CASSLGRKGYEQYF TGTGCCAGCAGCTTAGGCCGGAAGGGCTACGAGCAGTACTTC TRBJ2-7 TRBV7-2 NA 14 few
CSASPRLAGRRNEQFF TGCAGTGCTAGCCCGAGACTAGCGGGAAGGAGGAATGAGCAGTTCTTC TRBJ2-1 TRBV20-1 TRBD2 16 NA
CASSASGRLSYNEQFF TGTGCCAGCAGTGCTAGCGGGAGGCTATCCTACAATGAGCAGTTCTTC TRBJ2-1 TRBV28 TRBD2 16 NA
CASSVAGATYNEQFF TGTGCCAGCAGCGTAGCCGGGGCGACCTACAATGAGCAGTTCTTC TRBJ2-1 TRBV9 NA 15 few
CASSLPGARVDGEKLFF TGTGCCAGCAGTTTACCAGGGGCACGTGTGGATGGCGAAAAACTGTTTTTT TRBJ1-4 TRBV6-2/TRBV6-3 NA 17 few
CATSVIGGANEQFF TGTGCCACCAGTGTTATCGGGGGAGCAAATGAGCAGTTCTTC TRBJ2-1 TRBV24-1 NA 14 NA
CASSIWTGGDGYTF TGTGCCAGCAGCATCTGGACAGGGGGCGATGGCTACACCTTC TRBJ1-2 TRBV7-9 TRBD1 14 NA
CASSLWGGIGETQYF TGTGCCAGCAGCTTATGGGGGGGAATTGGAGAGACCCAGTACTTC TRBJ2-5 TRBV7-8 TRBD2 15 few
CASSLDPGYNEQFF TGTGCCAGCAGCCTGGACCCCGGTTACAATGAGCAGTTCTTC TRBJ2-1 TRBV9 NA 14 few
CASSRLSGRARDTQYF TGTGCCAGCAGTCGACTTAGCGGGAGGGCCAGAGATACGCAGTATTTT TRBJ2-3 TRBV6-5 TRBD2 16 once
CASSKTTGGSYEQYF TGTGCCAGCAGCAAAACGACAGGGGGCTCCTACGAGCAGTACTTC TRBJ2-7 TRBV11-3 TRBD1 15 NA
CASSSEGQGITDTQYF TGTGCCAGCAGCAGCGAGGGACAGGGTATAACAGATACGCAGTATTTT TRBJ2-3 TRBV6-6 TRBD1 16 few
CASSQDPSGGRETQYF TGCGCCAGCAGCCAAGATCCTAGCGGGGGGAGAGAGACCCAGTACTTC TRBJ2-5 TRBV4-3 TRBD2 16 NA
CASSDNLYEQYF TGTGCCAGCAGTGACAACCTCTACGAGCAGTACTTC TRBJ2-7 TRBV2 NA 12 few
CATSRVLAGGNEQFF TGTGCCACCAGCAGAGTACTAGCGGGAGGCAATGAGCAGTTCTTC TRBJ2-1 TRBV15 TRBD2 15 NA
CASSPGGGQDQETQYF TGTGCCAGCAGCCCGGGGGGTGGACAGGACCAAGAGACCCAGTACTTC TRBJ2-5 TRBV4-2 NA 16 few
CASSSWSYVEYNEQFF TGTGCCAGCAGTTCCTGGTCATACGTAGAGTACAATGAGCAGTTCTTC TRBJ2-1 TRBV12-3/TRBV12-4 NA 16 few
CASSPAGTGGGYTF TGTGCCAGCAGCCCCGCCGGGACAGGGGGAGGCTACACCTTC TRBJ1-2 TRBV7-9 TRBD1 14 NA
CASSLIAEETQYF TGTGCCAGCAGCTTAATAGCGGAAGAGACCCAGTACTTC TRBJ2-5 TRBV7-3 NA 13 many
CASSPIRWRGHEQYF TGTGCCAGCAGCCCAATACGCTGGAGGGGCCACGAGCAGTACTTC TRBJ2-7 TRBV11-2 NA 15 NA
CASNYGGATDTQYF TGTGCCAGCAACTACGGGGGGGCCACAGATACGCAGTATTTT TRBJ2-3 TRBV6-5 TRBD2 14 NA
CASWGQAYNQTQYF TGTGCCAGCTGGGGGCAGGCGTATAATCAGACCCAGTACTTC TRBJ2-5 TRBV12-3/TRBV12-4 NA 14 NA
CASSPPPAGSGNTIYF TGTGCCAGCAGCCCACCCCCGGCAGGCTCTGGAAACACCATATATTTT TRBJ1-3 TRBV7-6 NA 16 few
CASSVLGQGARGEQFF TGTGCCAGCAGCGTTCTGGGACAGGGGGCTCGAGGTGAGCAGTTCTTC TRBJ2-1 TRBV9 TRBD1 16 NA
CASSLTSTSFQVTGELFF TGTGCCAGCAGTTTAACTTCGACTAGCTTCCAAGTCACCGGGGAGCTGTTTTTT TRBJ2-2 TRBV12-3/TRBV12-4 TRBD2 18 NA
CSAKDPKGPGEVGQYF TGCAGTGCTAAAGATCCGAAAGGTCCCGGGGAAGTTGGGCAGTACTTC TRBJ2-5 TRBV20-1 NA 16 NA
CASSSRWGGQETQYF TGTGCCAGTAGTTCCAGATGGGGGGGACAAGAGACCCAGTACTTC TRBJ2-5 TRBV19 TRBD2 15 once